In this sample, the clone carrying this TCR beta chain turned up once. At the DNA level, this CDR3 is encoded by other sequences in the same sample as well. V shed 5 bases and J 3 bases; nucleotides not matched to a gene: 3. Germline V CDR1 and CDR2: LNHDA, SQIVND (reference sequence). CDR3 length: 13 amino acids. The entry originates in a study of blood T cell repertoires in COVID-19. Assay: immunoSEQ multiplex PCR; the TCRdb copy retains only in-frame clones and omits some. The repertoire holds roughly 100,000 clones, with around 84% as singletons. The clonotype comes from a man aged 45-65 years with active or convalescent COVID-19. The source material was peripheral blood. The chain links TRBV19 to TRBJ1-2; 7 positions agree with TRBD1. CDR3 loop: CASSGQGDYGYTF. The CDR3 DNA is TGTGCCAGTAGTGGTCAGGGGGACTATGGCTACACCTTC.